This T cell receptor beta chain originates from a study of CD8+CD57+ T cells in acquired aplastic anemia. Across the study: DNA recovered from sorted CD4+ and CD8+ cells had a mean of around 3.3 ug.

This CDR3 region has 14 residues. Trimming at V came to 1 base and at J to 0 bases, leaving 2 bases not matched to a gene. Germline CDR1 is DFQATT and CDR2 is SNEGSKA (reference sequence). Genomic DNA provided the template from which TCR beta VDJ and CDR3 profiles were obtained. TCRdb reprocessed the reads via MiXCR and lists one record per CDR3 protein. Of about 190,000 distinct CDR3 sequences listed, 50% to 75% are singletons. The TCR comes from a human donor with severe aplastic anemia or a healthy control (not recorded which). J is TRBJ2-7 and V is TRBV20-1; 8 bases line up with TRBD2. The sequenced sample was sorted CD4+, CD8+, or CD8+CD57+ T cells (not recorded which) from PBMCs. CDR3 nucleotide sequence: TGCAGTGCTAGAGTGAGCGGGAGCTCCTACGAGCAGTACTTC. Translated, it gives CSARVSGSSYEQYF.